These T cell receptor beta chains were read from a single sample in a study of pediatric ulcerative colitis. Sequencing used immunoSEQ multiplex PCR; TCRdb keeps in-frame clones, though not all of them. In the table there are 59,000 or so clones, 77% of which are singletons. The specimen was blood. These receptors came from a boy between 10 and 17 years old with moderate ulcerative colitis. The CDR3 runs from the conserved cysteine through the conserved F or W. The D gene is left open where the match is weak. The size entry is marked missing in some rows and otherwise reads once, few, many or a size class.

TRBJ2-7 | once | TRBV5-4 | NA | CASSFDYYEQYF | TGTGCCAGCAGCTTTGACTACTACGAGCAGTACTTC
TRBJ2-2 | NA | TRBV2 | NA | CASSEQGRTGELFF | TGTGCCAGCAGTGAACAAGGGAGAACCGGGGAGCTGTTTTTT
TRBJ2-1 | NA | TRBV15 | TRBD2 | CATRELGLASNEQFF | TGTGCCACCAGAGAACTCGGACTAGCTTCCAATGAGCAGTTCTTC
TRBJ2-6 | once | TRBV10-1 | NA | CASSESGRPPGANVLTF | TGCGCCAGCAGTGAGTCGGGCAGACCACCTGGGGCCAACGTCCTGACTTTC
TRBJ1-2 | few | TRBV29-1 | NA | CSVVDNPEYTGYTF | TGCAGCGTGGTGGACAACCCAGAATACACTGGCTACACCTTC
TRBJ1-1 | NA | TRBV19 | TRBD1 | CASSTTPTGFGEAFF | TGTGCCAGTAGTACTACCCCGACAGGGTTCGGTGAAGCTTTCTTT
TRBJ2-1 | NA | TRBV5-6 | NA | CASSLISGVNEQFF | TGTGCCAGCAGCCTAATTTCGGGGGTCAATGAGCAGTTCTTC
TRBJ2-1 | NA | TRBV27 | NA | CASSSQVTNNEQFF | TGTGCCAGCAGTTCTCAGGTCACAAACAATGAGCAGTTCTTC
TRBJ1-1 | NA | TRBV15 | NA | CATRVGLNTEAFF | TGTGCCACCAGGGTCGGACTGAACACTGAAGCTTTCTTT
TRBJ1-3 | few | TRBV5-1 | NA | CASSLDAATGNTIYF | TGCGCCAGCAGCTTGGACGCGGCAACTGGAAACACCATATATTTT
TRBJ2-7 | NA | TRBV23-1 | NA | CASSQLVGRDLLPSYEQYF | TGCGCCAGCAGTCAACTCGTAGGCAGGGACTTACTACCCTCCTACGAGCAGTACTTC
TRBJ2-7 | NA | TRBV27 | TRBD1 | CASKYEQGVSYEQYF | TGTGCCAGCAAGTATGAACAGGGGGTCTCCTACGAGCAGTACTTC
TRBJ1-2 | NA | TRBV7-3 | NA | CASSLTGDGYTF | TGTGCCAGCAGCTTAACGGGGGATGGCTACACCTTC
TRBJ1-2 | once | TRBV18 | NA | CASSPGDGYTF | TGTGCCAGCTCACCAGGGGATGGCTACACCTTC
TRBJ2-3 | NA | TRBV5-1 | TRBD2 | CASSLLVSGGTDTQYF | TGCGCCAGCAGCTTGCTCGTTAGCGGGGGCACAGATACGCAGTATTTT
TRBJ2-1 | once | TRBV5-6 | NA | CASSSPRVAVDNEQFF | TGTGCCAGCAGCTCCCCGAGGGTAGCGGTTGACAATGAGCAGTTCTTC
TRBJ1-2 | NA | TRBV7-9 | TRBD1 | CASSLRGTATYNYGYTF | TGTGCCAGCAGCTTACGAGGGACAGCAACTTATAACTATGGCTACACCTTC
TRBJ2-7 | NA | TRBV2 | NA | CASSERAYEQYF | TGTGCCAGCAGTGAAAGGGCCTACGAGCAGTACTTC
TRBJ1-1 | NA | TRBV27 | NA | CASSVGPGATEAFF | TGTGCCAGCAGTGTTGGACCCGGGGCCACTGAAGCTTTCTTT
TRBJ2-5 | NA | TRBV4-2 | TRBD2 | CASRHGLAGGRYQETQYF | TGTGCCAGCAGGCACGGACTAGCGGGGGGGAGGTACCAAGAGACCCAGTACTTC
TRBJ2-5 | NA | TRBV10-3 | NA | CAISGLGLGETQYF | TGTGCCATCAGTGGTCTGGGCCTCGGAGAGACCCAGTACTTC
TRBJ2-7 | NA | TRBV5-1 | NA | CASSLGPGEQYF | TGCGCCAGCAGCTTGGGGCCGGGGGAGCAGTACTTC
TRBJ2-7 | NA | TRBV6-1 | NA | CASSLYEQYF | TGTGCCAGCAGTCTCTACGAGCAGTACTTC
TRBJ2-1 | NA | TRBV19 | NA | CASSIWRAIRSAEQFF | TGTGCCAGTAGTATTTGGAGGGCAATCAGAAGTGCTGAGCAGTTCTTC
TRBJ2-3 | once | TRBV11-3 | NA | CASSLGAASTDTQYF | TGTGCCAGCAGCTTAGGGGCGGCTAGCACAGATACGCAGTATTTT
TRBJ2-5 | NA | TRBV6-1 | TRBD2 | CASSGGGLAARGEYF | TGTGCCAGCAGTGGAGGGGGACTAGCGGCAAGAGGAGAGTACTTC
TRBJ2-2 | NA | TRBV15 | NA | CATSRKVGTGELFF | TGTGCCACCAGCAGAAAAGTTGGAACCGGGGAGCTGTTTTTT
TRBJ2-4 | once | TRBV6-4 | NA | CASTVTRVAKNIQYF | TGTGCCAGCACCGTTACGAGGGTAGCCAAAAACATTCAGTACTTC